The T cell receptor beta chain under discussion was sequenced for a study of T cell changes during pregnancy in multiple sclerosis. This table comes from immunoSEQ multiplex PCR, and its TCRdb copy is limited to in-frame clones, with some not included. The repertoire holds over 30,000 clones, with around nine tenths as singletons. This TCR was sampled from a female donor in good health, enrolled as a control in a pregnancy study. The material was CD4+ T cells from peripheral blood mononuclear cells, obtained in the second trimester of pregnancy.

CDR3 DNA: TGCAGCGTTTGGGCAAAAGTATATGGCTACACCTTC. Amino acid sequence: CSVWAKVYGYTF. This sequence joins TRBV29-1 and TRBJ1-2, with D unclear. This CDR3 region has 12 residues. V lost 5 bases and J lost 5, with 12 bases in between. CDR1 is SQVTM and CDR2 is ANQGSEA in the germline V gene.